The text below deals with one TCR beta chain. The sample belongs to a study of monozygotic twins with cystic fibrosis. Assay used: immunoSEQ multiplex PCR; TCRdb lists only in-frame clones, some missing. This sample has 30,000 to 35,000 clones; around 65% occur once, and the top ten carry around 0.73%. Looked up from germline, CDR1 is ENHRY and CDR2 is SYGVKD. The CDR3 runs 12 residues. The V and J ends lost 4 bases and 15 bases, in that order; junction bases with no gene match: 5. The clonotype was recovered from a girl between 10 and 17 years old with cystic fibrosis. The specimen was blood. The rearrangement uses TRBV10-3 and TRBJ2-1; 11 positions match TRBD1. The CDR3 bases are TGTGCCATCAGTGCGATGGGGACAGGGGGGTTCTTC. This sequence encodes CAISAMGTGGFF.